Shown below are 15 T cell receptor beta chains from a single sample sequenced in a study of OX40 agonist ivuxolimab in advanced cancers. Sequencing used immunoSEQ multiplex PCR; TCRdb keeps in-frame clones, though not all of them. Counted here are tens of thousands of clones, 75% to 90% occurring once; the ten biggest clones make up about 0.2%. Sequencing was performed on CD4+ or CD8+ T cells sorted from blood, taken in a trial of the OX40 agonist ivuxolimab. Every receptor here comes from an adult with an advanced solid tumor such as melanoma, head and neck, liver or kidney cancer.

The rearrangement uses TRBV6-1 and TRBJ2-7; TRBD1 matches 10 bases. V gave up 6 bases and J gave up 7 bases; unmatched junction bases: 12. Germline V gene sequence: CDR1 MNHNS, CDR2 SASEGT. The CDR3 extends over 15 amino acids. CDR3 in DNA: TGTGCCAGCAGCCTCGGACAGGGGGGAGGGTTGGAGCAGTACGTC. This codes for CASSLGQGGGLEQYV.

In the case of this clone: One junction end disagrees with the germline gene, perhaps due to a read error. The chain carries TRBV20-1 and TRBJ1-1; 9 nucleotides align to TRBD1. This CDR3 contains 10 residues. Germline loops: CDR1 DFQATT, CDR2 SNEGSKA (reference sequence). The CDR3 region has the DNA TGCAGAGCACAGGGGGCGAACTCCTTTTTT. Protein product: CRAQGANSFF.

CDR3 protein: CAISESLAGGNTIYF. In DNA, the CDR3 is TGTGCCATCAGTGAGTCTCTAGCAGGGGGAAACACCATATATTTT. This chain connects TRBV10-3 to TRBJ1-3, with a possible D match to TRBD1 (5 bases). The germline V gene encodes CDR1 ENHRY and CDR2 SYGVKD. V was shortened by 0 bases and J by 4 bases, with 10 bases between the two germline ends. This CDR3 has 15 residues.

V usage is TRBV7-6 and J usage is TRBJ1-1; weak D call: TRBD1 (6 bases). Trimming removed 2 bases from V and 5 bases from J, with 18 bases in between. CDR1 is SGHVS, CDR2 FNYEAQ, per germline. The CDR3 contains 16 residues. This chain's CDR3 is CASSLFGGRSYTEAFF. CDR3 sequence (DNA): TGTGCCAGCAGCTTATTCGGGGGGCGTTCTTATACTGAAGCTTTCTTT.

This chain links TRBV6-5 with TRBJ2-7, with a possible D match to TRBD1 (6 bases). CDR1 and CDR2 (germline): MNHEY, SVGAGI. V was cut by 5 bases and J by 3 bases, with 14 bases left in between. This CDR3 comprises 14 residues. The CDR3 DNA reads TGTGCCAGCAGTACTAGACAGGACCTCTACGAGCAGTACTTC. Protein: CASSTRQDLYEQYF.

This clone was recorded only once. The rearrangement joins TRBV5-1 to TRBJ1-5; D not certain. This CDR3 has 14 residues. V lost 0 bases, J lost 3 bases, and 7 bases lay in between. CDR1 and CDR2 (germline): SGHRS, YFSETQ. DNA for the CDR3: TGCGCCAGCAGCTTGGACAGTTTCAATCAGCCCCAGCATTTT. This codes for CASSLDSFNQPQHF.

The CDR3 loop reads CASSLVTGVRTGELFF. In DNA, the CDR3 is TGCGCCAGCAGCTTGGTGACGGGAGTAAGAACCGGGGAGCTGTTTTTT. The chain couples TRBV5-1 to TRBJ2-2; possible D gene TRBD2, 6 bases. The V end lost 0 bases, the J end lost 5 bases, and 14 bases lay between the germline ends. CDR1 is SGHRS and CDR2 is YFSETQ in the germline V gene. The CDR3 has 16 amino acids.

The chain employs TRBV6-5 and TRBJ1-2; D is ambiguous. The germline CDR1 and CDR2 sequences are MNHEY and SVGAGI. Trimming pared 4 bases from V and 8 bases from J, leaving 17 bases between. This CDR3 is 14 amino acids long. CDR3 region: CASSSSASREGYTF. Here the CDR3 DNA reads TGTGCCAGCAGTTCGTCGGCGTCGAGGGAAGGCTACACCTTC.

V is TRBV7-8 and J is TRBJ2-3; the match to TRBD1 covers 8 bases. Trimming at V came to 3 bases and at J to 7 bases, leaving 3 bases not matched to a gene. This CDR3 is 13 amino acids long. Germline CDR1 SGHVS, CDR2 FQNEAQ. The DNA of the CDR3 is TGTGCCAGCAGCTTTCAGGGGGCGAATACGCAGTATTTT. Its translation: CASSFQGANTQYF.

This chain links TRBV5-1 with TRBJ1-5, with a tentative D call TRBD1 (5 bases). Germline CDR1 SGHRS, CDR2 YFSETQ. The CDR3 consists of 15 residues. Between the trimmed V and J ends, which lost 4 bases and 7 bases, there was a span of 18 bases. The CDR3 here is CASSKGTSADQPQHF. CDR3 in DNA: TGCGCCAGCAGCAAGGGGACTTCGGCAGACCAGCCCCAGCATTTT.

Details on this clone: The same CDR3 also results from other DNA sequences found in this sample. This chain connects TRBV5-8 to TRBJ1-3, with no clear D. Germline V gene lookup returns CDR1 SGHTS and CDR2 YDEGEE. Trimming took off 1 base at V and 2 bases at J, with 7 bases between the two ends. The CDR3 runs to 14 residues. This CDR3 is CASSLRTAGNTIYF. CDR3 coding DNA: TGTGCCAGCAGCTTGCGAACAGCTGGAAACACCATATATTTT.

J is TRBJ1-3 and V is TRBV7-9; no definite D call. CDR3 length: 15 amino acids. Germline CDR1 reads SEHNR; CDR2 reads FQNEAQ (reference sequence). The V and J ends lost 1 base and 0 bases respectively, with 7 bases between them. The DNA for the CDR3 is TGTGCCAGCAGCTTAGGTACAAACTCTGGAAACACCATATATTTT. Its protein product is CASSLGTNSGNTIYF.

The chain has TRBV5-1 and TRBJ2-5; the match to TRBD2 covers 13 bases. Trimming took 2 bases from V and 7 from J; bases not matched to a gene: 8. From germline, CDR1 is SGHRS and CDR2 YFSETQ. The CDR3 length is 16 residues. For the CDR3, the DNA is TGCGCCAGCAGCTTAAGCGTGACTAGCGGGGGGCCGACCCAGTACTTC. Its protein product is CASSLSVTSGGPTQYF.

The CDR3 nucleotides are TGTGCCAGCAGCTTAGATTGGGGGATGGAAGCTTTCTTT. It encodes CASSLDWGMEAFF. The chain has TRBV11-2 and TRBJ1-1, with a tentative D call TRBD1 (5 bases). The CDR3 contains 13 residues. Germline values: CDR1 SGHAT, CDR2 FQNNGV. V was shortened by 0 bases and J by 8 bases, with 10 bases between the two germline ends.

The chain links TRBV5-4 to TRBJ2-3, with D maybe TRBD2 (6 bases). Trimming left V 4 bases short and J 1 base short, with 16 bases between. The CDR3 covers 16 residues. Germline values: CDR1 SGHNT, CDR2 YYREEE (reference sequence). The chain's CDR3 is CASSPPVGTGTDTQYF. CDR3 nucleotide sequence: TGTGCCAGCAGCCCCCCAGTAGGGACTGGCACAGATACGCAGTATTTT.